This TCR beta chain was retrieved from a study of OX40 agonist ivuxolimab in advanced cancers. To note about this clone: Its antigen remains unidentified.

Only in-frame clones appear in the TCRdb table, and some are missing; sequencing was by immunoSEQ multiplex PCR. This sample yields 27,000 or so clones, of which about 80% are seen a single time; 9.5% to 15% belongs to the top ten. Germline CDR1 and CDR2: ENHRY and SYGVKD. V shed 3 bases and J shed 1 base, with 10 bases lying between them. This CDR3 comprises 15 residues. Findings and limits, study-wide: Averaged across samples, CD8+ T cells carried more expanded clones than CD4+ did. CD4+ and CD8+ blood T cells expanded clonally by week 6 at 0.1 to 3.0 mg/kg. Certain nonresponding patients likewise had low normalized T-cell clonal expansion.

The input for sequencing was CD4+ or CD8+ T cells sorted from blood, taken in a trial of the OX40 agonist ivuxolimab. This clonotype originated in an adult with an advanced solid tumor such as melanoma, head and neck, liver or kidney cancer. V is TRBV10-3 and J is TRBJ1-5; a weak D match, TRBD1 (6 bases). CDR3: CAISEHRDSNQPQHF. The CDR3 bases are TGTGCCATCAGTGAACACAGGGACAGCAATCAGCCCCAGCATTTT.